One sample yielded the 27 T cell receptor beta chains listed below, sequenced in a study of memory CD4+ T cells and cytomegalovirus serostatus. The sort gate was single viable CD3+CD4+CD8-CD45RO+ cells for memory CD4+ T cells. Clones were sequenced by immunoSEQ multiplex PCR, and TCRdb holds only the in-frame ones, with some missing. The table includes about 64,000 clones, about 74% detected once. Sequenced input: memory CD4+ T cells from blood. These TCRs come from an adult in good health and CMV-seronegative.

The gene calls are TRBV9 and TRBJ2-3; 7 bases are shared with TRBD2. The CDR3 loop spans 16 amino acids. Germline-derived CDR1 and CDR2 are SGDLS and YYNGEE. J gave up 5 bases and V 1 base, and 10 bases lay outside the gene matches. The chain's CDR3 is CASSVRAGSTVDTQYF. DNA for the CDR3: TGTGCCAGCAGCGTACGAGCGGGGTCAACGGTAGATACGCAGTATTTT.

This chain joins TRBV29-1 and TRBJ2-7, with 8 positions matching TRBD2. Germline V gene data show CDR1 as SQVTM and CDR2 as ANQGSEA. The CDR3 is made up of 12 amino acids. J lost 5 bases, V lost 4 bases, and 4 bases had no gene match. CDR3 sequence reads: CSVGLASHEQYF. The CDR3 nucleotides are TGCAGCGTTGGACTAGCGTCCCACGAGCAGTACTTC.

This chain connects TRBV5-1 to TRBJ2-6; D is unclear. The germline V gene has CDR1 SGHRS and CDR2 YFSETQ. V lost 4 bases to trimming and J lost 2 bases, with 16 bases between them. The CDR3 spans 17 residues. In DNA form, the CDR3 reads TGCGCCAGCAGCCCTAGGTGGGCGGTTACTGGGGCCAACGTCCTGACTTTC. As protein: CASSPRWAVTGANVLTF.

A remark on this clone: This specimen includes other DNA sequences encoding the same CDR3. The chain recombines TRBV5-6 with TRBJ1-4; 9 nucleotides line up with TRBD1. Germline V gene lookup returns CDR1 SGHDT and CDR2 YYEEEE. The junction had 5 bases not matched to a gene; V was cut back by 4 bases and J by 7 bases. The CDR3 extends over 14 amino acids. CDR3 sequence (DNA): TGTGCCAGCAGCAAACAGGGGGCAGGTGAAAAACTGTTTTTT. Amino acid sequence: CASSKQGAGEKLFF.

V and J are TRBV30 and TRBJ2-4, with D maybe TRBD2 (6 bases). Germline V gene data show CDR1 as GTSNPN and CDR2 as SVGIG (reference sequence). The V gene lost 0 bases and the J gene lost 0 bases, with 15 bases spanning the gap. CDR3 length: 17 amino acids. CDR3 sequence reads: CAWSVPGLTLAKNIQYF. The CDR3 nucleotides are TGTGCCTGGAGTGTACCCGGACTAACTCTAGCCAAAAACATTCAGTACTTC.

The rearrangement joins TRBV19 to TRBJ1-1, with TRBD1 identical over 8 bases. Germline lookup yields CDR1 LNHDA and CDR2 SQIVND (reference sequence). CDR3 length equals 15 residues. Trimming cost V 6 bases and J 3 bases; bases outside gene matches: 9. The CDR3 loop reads CASRPRTGWDTEAFF. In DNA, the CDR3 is TGTGCCAGTAGACCCCGGACAGGGTGGGACACTGAAGCTTTCTTT. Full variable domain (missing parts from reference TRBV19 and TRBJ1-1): DGGITQSPKYLFRKEGQNVTLSCEQNLNHDAMYWYRQDPGQGLRLIYYSQIVNDFQKGDIAEGYSVSREKKESFPLTVTSAQKNPTAFYLCASRPRTGWDTEAFFGQGTRLTVV.

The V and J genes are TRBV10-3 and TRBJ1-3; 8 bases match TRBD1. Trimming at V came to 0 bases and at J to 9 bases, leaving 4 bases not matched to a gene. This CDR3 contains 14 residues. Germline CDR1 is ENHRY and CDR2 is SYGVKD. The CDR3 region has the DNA TGTGCCATCAGTGAGTCCGGACAGGGACGCACCATATATTTT. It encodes CAISESGQGRTIYF.

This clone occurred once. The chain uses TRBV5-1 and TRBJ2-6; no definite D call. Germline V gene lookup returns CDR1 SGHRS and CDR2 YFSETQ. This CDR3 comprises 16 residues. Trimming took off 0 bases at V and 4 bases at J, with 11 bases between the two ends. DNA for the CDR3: TGCGCCAGCAGCTTGGTGGCACAGCGAGGGGCCAACGTCCTGACTTTC. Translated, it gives CASSLVAQRGANVLTF.

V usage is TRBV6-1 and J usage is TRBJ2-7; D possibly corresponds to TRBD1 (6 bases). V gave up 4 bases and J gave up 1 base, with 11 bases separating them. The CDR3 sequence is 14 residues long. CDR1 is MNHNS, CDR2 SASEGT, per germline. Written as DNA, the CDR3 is TGTGCCAGCAGTGGCCGGGACATTTCCTACGAGCAGTACTTC. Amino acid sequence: CASSGRDISYEQYF.

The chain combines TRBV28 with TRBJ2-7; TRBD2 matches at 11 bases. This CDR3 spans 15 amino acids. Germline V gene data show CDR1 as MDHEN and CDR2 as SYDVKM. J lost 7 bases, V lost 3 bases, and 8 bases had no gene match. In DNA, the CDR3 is TGTGCCAGCAGTTTCGGTAGCGGGAGGGCCCGGGAGCAGTACTTC. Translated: CASSFGSGRAREQYF.

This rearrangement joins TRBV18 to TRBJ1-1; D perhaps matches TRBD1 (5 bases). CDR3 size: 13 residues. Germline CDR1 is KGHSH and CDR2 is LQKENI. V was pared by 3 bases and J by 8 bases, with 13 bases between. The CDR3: CASSPPVGVEAFF. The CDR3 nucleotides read TGTGCCAGCTCACCCCCAGTGGGGGTAGAAGCTTTCTTT.

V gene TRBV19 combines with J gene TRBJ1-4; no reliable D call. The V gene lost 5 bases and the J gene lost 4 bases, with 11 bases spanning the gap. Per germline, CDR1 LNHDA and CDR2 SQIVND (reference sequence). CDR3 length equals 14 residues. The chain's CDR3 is CASSRQALNEKLFF. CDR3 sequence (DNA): TGTGCCAGTAGTCGTCAAGCGCTTAATGAAAAACTGTTTTTT.

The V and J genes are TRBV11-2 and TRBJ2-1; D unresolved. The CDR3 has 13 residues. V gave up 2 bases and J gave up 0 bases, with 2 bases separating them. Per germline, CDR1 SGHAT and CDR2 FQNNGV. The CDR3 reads CASSLFSYNEQFF. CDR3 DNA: TGTGCCAGCAGCTTATTCTCCTACAATGAGCAGTTCTTC. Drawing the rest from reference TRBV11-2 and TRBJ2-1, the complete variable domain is EAGVAQSPRYKIIEKRQSVAFWCNPISGHATLYWYQQILGQGPKLLIQFQNNGVVDDSQLPKDRFSAERLKGVDSTLKIQPAKLEDSAVYLCASSLFSYNEQFFGPGTRLTVL.

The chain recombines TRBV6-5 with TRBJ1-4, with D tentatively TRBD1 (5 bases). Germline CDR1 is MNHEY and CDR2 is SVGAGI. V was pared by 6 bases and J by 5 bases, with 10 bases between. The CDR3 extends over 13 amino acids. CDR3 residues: CASRTVGNEKLFF. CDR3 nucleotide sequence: TGTGCCAGCAGGACAGTGGGGAATGAAAAACTGTTTTTT.

The CDR3, as DNA: TGTGCCAGTAGTACCGTCCCGGGACTAGCGGAGTCCTACAATGAGCAGTTCTTC. Its translation is CASSTVPGLAESYNEQFF. This sequence joins TRBV19 and TRBJ2-1; 11 bases match TRBD2. V lost 4 bases and J lost 1; bases outside the gene matches: 9. The CDR3 length is 18 residues. Germline CDR1 LNHDA, CDR2 SQIVND (reference sequence).

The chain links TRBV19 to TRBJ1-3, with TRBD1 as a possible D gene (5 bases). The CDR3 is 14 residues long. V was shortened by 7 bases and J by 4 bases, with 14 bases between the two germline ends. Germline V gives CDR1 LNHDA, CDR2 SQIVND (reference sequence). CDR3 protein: CASTETERGNTIYF. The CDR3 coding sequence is TGTGCCAGTACGGAGACAGAGAGAGGAAACACCATATATTTT.

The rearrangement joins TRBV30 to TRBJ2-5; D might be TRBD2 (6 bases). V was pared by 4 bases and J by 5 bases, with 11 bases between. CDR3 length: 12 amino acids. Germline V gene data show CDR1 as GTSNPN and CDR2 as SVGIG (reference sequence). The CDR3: CAWTNSGETQYF. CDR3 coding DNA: TGTGCCTGGACGAATAGCGGCGAGACCCAGTACTTC.

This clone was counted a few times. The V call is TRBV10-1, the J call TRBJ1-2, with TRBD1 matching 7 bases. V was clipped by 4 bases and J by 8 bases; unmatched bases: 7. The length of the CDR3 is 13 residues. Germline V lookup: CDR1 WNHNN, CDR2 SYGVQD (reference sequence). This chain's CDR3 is CASSVDRAGGYTF. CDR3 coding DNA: TGCGCCAGCAGTGTCGACAGGGCTGGCGGCTACACCTTC.

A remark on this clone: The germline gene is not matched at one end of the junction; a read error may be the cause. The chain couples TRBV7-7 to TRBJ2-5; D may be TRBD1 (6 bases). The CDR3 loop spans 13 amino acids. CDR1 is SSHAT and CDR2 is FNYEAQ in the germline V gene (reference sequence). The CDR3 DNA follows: TGTGCTAGCAGCCGACAGGCGAAAGAGACCCAGTACTTC. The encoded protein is CASSRQAKETQYF. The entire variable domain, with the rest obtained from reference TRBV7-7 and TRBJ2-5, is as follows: GAGVSQSPRYKVTKRGQDVTLRCDPISSHATLYWYQQALGQGPEFLTYFNYEAQPDKSGLPSDRFSAERPEGSISTLTIQRTEQRDSAMYRCASSRQAKETQYFGPGTRLLVL.

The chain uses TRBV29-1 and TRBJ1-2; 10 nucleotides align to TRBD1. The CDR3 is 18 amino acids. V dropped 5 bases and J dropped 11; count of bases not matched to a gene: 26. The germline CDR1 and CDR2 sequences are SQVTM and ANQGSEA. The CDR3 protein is CSVYFWSANRDRGVEYTF. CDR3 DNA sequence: TGCAGCGTTTATTTTTGGTCTGCAAACCGGGACAGGGGTGTTGAGTACACCTTC.

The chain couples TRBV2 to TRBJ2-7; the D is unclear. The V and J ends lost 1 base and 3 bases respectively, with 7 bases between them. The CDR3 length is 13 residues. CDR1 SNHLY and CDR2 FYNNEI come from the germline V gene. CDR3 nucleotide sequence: TGTGCCAGCAGTGAAGTGTGGTACTACGAGCAGTACTTC. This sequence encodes CASSEVWYYEQYF.

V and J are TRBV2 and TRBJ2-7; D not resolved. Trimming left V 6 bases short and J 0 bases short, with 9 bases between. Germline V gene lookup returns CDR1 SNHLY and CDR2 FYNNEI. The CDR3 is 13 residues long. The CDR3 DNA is TGTGCCAGCAGGCCCGACAACTCCTACGAGCAGTACTTC. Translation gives CASRPDNSYEQYF.

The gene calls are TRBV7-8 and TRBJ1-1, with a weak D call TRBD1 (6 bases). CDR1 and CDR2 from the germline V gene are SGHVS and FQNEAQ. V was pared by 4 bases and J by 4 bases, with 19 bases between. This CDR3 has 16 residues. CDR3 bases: TGTGCCAGCAGCTGGGTGGGGGGGGCGGTGAGCACTGAAGCTTTCTTT. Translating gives CASSWVGGAVSTEAFF.

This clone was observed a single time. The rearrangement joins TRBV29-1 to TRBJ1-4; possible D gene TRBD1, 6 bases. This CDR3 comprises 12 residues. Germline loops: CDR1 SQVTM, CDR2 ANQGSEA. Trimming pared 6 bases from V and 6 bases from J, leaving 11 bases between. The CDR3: CSVWGLDEKLFF. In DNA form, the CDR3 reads TGCAGCGTCTGGGGGCTTGATGAAAAACTGTTTTTT.

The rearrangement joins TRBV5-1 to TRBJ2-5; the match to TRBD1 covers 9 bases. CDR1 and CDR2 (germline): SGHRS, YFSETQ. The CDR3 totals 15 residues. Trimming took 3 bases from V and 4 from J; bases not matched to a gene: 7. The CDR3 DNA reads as TGCGCCAGCAGCTCCATCGGGACAGGGCGAGAGACCCAGTACTTC. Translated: CASSSIGTGRETQYF.

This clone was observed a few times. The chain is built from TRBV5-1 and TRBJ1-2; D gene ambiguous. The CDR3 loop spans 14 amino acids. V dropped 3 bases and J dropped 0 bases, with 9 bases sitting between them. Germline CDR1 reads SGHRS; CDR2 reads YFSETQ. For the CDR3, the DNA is TGCGCCAGCAGCTCCGACAACCCTAACTATGGCTACACCTTC. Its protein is CASSSDNPNYGYTF.

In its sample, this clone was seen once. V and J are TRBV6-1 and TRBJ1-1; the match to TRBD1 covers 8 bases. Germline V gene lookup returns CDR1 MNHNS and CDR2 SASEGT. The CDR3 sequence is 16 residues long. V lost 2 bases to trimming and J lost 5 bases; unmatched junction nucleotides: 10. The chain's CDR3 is CASSETHGQGGTEAFF. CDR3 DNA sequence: TGTGCCAGCAGTGAAACCCATGGACAGGGCGGTACTGAAGCTTTCTTT.